This T cell receptor (beta chain) was captured in a study of blood T cell repertoires in COVID-19. Looking at the study overall: The samples span acute and convalescent COVID-19 from the United States, Italy and Spain. PBMCs, B-cell-depleted T cells, or T cells were the source of the cDNA or gDNA that made up the material.

The V gene end was trimmed by 7 bases and the J gene end by 5 bases; junction bases not matched to a gene: 3. The CDR3 length is 13 residues. From germline, CDR1 is MDHEN and CDR2 SYDVKM. Original methodology: Counts of nucleated cells, estimated from reference gene primer amplification, were obtained. The protocol was immunoSEQ multiplex PCR, while the TCRdb copy is restricted to in-frame clones and leaves out a portion. V and J calls and clone size follow that table, whereas D and trimming were derived from the DNA. The sample consists of about 89,000 clones, roughly 90% of them appearing once. Material: peripheral blood. This clonotype originated in a human donor with active COVID-19. The donor label of this sample is uncertain. V is TRBV28 and J is TRBJ2-5, with TRBD2 matching 11 bases. The CDR3 nucleotides are TGTGCCAGCAATAGCGGGGGGGCGGAGACCCAGTACTTC. Translated, it gives CASNSGGAETQYF.